These 3 T cell receptor beta chains were sequenced from one sample in a study of PD-1 blockade in classical Hodgkin lymphoma. The time point here: cycle 4 day 1 (C4D1), after 6 weeks of nivolumab. After autologous stem cell transplantation all patients relapsed, and prior brentuximab vedotin exposure differed between cohorts. TCRdb keeps only in-frame clones here, not all; method: immunoSEQ multiplex PCR. This sample has tens of thousands of clones, with nearly 70% found just once. Material: peripheral blood mononuclear cells (PBMCs), obtained before the fourth cycle of nivolumab. These receptors originate from a human donor with classical Hodgkin lymphoma.

V is TRBV2 and J is TRBJ2-7; D is uncertain. Germline V gene lookup returns CDR1 SNHLY and CDR2 FYNNEI. The CDR3 has 14 amino acids. V dropped 7 bases and J dropped 1 base, with 14 bases sitting between them. The CDR3 region is CASNLGRTSYEQYF. CDR3 sequence (DNA): TGTGCCAGCAATTTGGGTCGCACTTCCTACGAGCAGTACTTC.

The genes are TRBV4-3 and TRBJ1-2; weak D call: TRBD1 (5 bases). Trimming shortened V by 1 base and J by 5 bases, and 17 bases separated the two germline ends. CDR1 LGHNA and CDR2 YSLEER come from the germline V gene. This CDR3 region has 16 residues. CDR3 region: CASSQGLAGNGYGYTF. The CDR3 DNA reads TGCGCCAGCAGCCAAGGGTTGGCAGGGAACGGGTATGGCTACACCTTC.

This sequence joins TRBV7-9 and TRBJ2-5; 7 nucleotides align to TRBD1. The J call may be wrong; the DNA end is better matched by TRBJ2-7. Germline lookup yields CDR1 SEHNR and CDR2 FQNEAQ (reference sequence). The CDR3 is 16 amino acids. CDR3 sequence (DNA): TGTGCCAGCAGCGATCTTGGACAGGCGACAACCTACGAGCAGTACTTC. Residues: CASSDLGQATTYEQYF.